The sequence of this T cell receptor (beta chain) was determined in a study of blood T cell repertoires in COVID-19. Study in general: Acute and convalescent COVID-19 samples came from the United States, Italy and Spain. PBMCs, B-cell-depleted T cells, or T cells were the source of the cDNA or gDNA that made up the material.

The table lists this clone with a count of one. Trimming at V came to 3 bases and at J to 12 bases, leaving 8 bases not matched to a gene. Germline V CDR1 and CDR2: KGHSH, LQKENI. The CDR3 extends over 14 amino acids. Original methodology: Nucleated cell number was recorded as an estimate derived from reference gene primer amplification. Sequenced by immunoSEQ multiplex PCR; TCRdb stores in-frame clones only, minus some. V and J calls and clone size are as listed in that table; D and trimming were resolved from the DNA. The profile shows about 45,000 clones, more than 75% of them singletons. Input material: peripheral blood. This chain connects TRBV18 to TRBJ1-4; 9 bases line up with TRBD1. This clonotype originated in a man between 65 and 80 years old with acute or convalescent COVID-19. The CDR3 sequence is CASSPTTGGHELFF. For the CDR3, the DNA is TGTGCCAGCTCACCCACGACAGGGGGTCATGAACTGTTTTTT.